The rows below give T cell receptor beta chains drawn from one sample of a study of Ad26.COV2.S vaccination and SARS-CoV-2 variants. The method was immunoSEQ multiplex PCR; TCRdb's version includes in-frame clones alone and lacks a portion of them. The sample has around 340,000 clones, 80% to 90% seen once. Sequencing was performed on peripheral blood, taken in a trial of Ad26.COV2.S vaccine versus placebo. These receptors all come from a person between 18 and 65 years old who received the Ad26.COV2.S COVID-19 vaccine or a placebo. Both conserved end residues are part of each CDR3. D genes are given only for firm matches. Some rows have no size entry. The others give once, few or many, or a class for an expanded clone.

CDR3 DNA | CDR3 protein | J gene | clone size | V gene | D gene
TGTGCCAGCAGCCACCCAGGGTCACTAGGCACAGATACGCAGTATTTT | CASSHPGSLGTDTQYF | TRBJ2-3 | . | TRBV13 | .
TGTGCCAGCAGCGTAAACCGGGACAGGGGCTCCGAGCAGTACTTC | CASSVNRDRGSEQYF | TRBJ2-7 | . | TRBV9 | TRBD1
TGCGCCAGCAGCCCAGCGGGGGGCCACGAGCAGTACTTC | CASSPAGGHEQYF | TRBJ2-7 | . | TRBV5-1 | TRBD2
TGTGCCAGCAGTGAGTTGGGACAACGCAATCAGCCCCAGCATTTT | CASSELGQRNQPQHF | TRBJ1-5 | . | TRBV2 | .
TGTGCCAGCAGCAATACCGGGACAGCGAACACTGAAGCTTTCTTT | CASSNTGTANTEAFF | TRBJ1-1 | . | TRBV7-8 | TRBD1
TGTGCCAGCAGTCCCTTGGTGGGGGAGGGGGCTTCGGTGAATGAGCAGTTCTTC | CASSPLVGEGASVNEQFF | TRBJ2-1 | . | TRBV28 | .
TGTGCCAGCAGTTTGGGGTCCTCTTTCCTGAGCTCCTACGAGCAGTACTTC | CASSLGSSFLSSYEQYF | TRBJ2-7 | few | TRBV28 | .
TGTGCCAGCAGCAAAGAGGAACTAGCGGGGCGCGGTGAGCAGTTCTTC | CASSKEELAGRGEQFF | TRBJ2-1 | . | TRBV21-1 | .
TGTGCCAGCAGTTTACGCCCTAGCGGGGGGGCCAAAAACATTCAGTACTTC | CASSLRPSGGAKNIQYF | TRBJ2-4 | . | TRBV28 | TRBD2
TGTGCCAGTAGACGAGGACAGGTTGACGCTGGGGCCAACGTCCTGACTTTC | CASRRGQVDAGANVLTF | TRBJ2-6 | . | TRBV19 | TRBD1
TGTGCCAGCAGTTTACTAGCGGGAGCGGAGGCAGATACGCAGTATTTT | CASSLLAGAEADTQYF | TRBJ2-3 | . | TRBV27 | TRBD2
TGTGCCAGCAGCTTGGGACAGGGGGCTTGGGGCACTGAAGCTTTCTTT | CASSLGQGAWGTEAFF | TRBJ1-1 | . | TRBV28 | TRBD1
TGTGCCAGCAGCTTTTTGTCCGGGACAGGGAACTCTGCTTTCTTT | CASSFLSGTGNSAFF | TRBJ1-1 | . | TRBV5-6 | TRBD1
TGCGCCAGCAGACGGGACGTTAACTCCTACGAGCAGTACTTC | CASRRDVNSYEQYF | TRBJ2-7 | . | TRBV4-1 | .
TGCAGCGTTGCAGATTACGAGCAGTACTTC | CSVADYEQYF | TRBJ2-7 | . | TRBV29-1 | .
TGTGCCAGCAGCCCTAGCGCCGATCACTACGAGCAGTACTTC | CASSPSADHYEQYF | TRBJ2-7 | . | TRBV5-4 | .
TGTGCCAGCAGTTTAGGAGCGGGTGAAGCGCAGCCCCAGCATTTT | CASSLGAGEAQPQHF | TRBJ1-5 | . | TRBV28 | .
TGTGCCAGCAGCCGACTGACAGGGTCTAATTCACCCCTCCACTTT | CASSRLTGSNSPLHF | TRBJ1-6 | . | TRBV11-2 | TRBD1
TGTGCCAGCAGTACCCTTTACACCGGGGAGCTGTTTTTT | CASSTLYTGELFF | TRBJ2-2 | . | TRBV27 | .
TGTGCCAGCAGTGACCGGGACAGGGGGTTCTACGAGCAGTACTTC | CASSDRDRGFYEQYF | TRBJ2-7 | . | TRBV6-4 | TRBD1
TGTGCCAGAAGCCCGGGACTAGCGGGGGGTGCCAGCTCCTACAATGAGCAGTTCTTC | CARSPGLAGGASSYNEQFF | TRBJ2-1 | few | TRBV5-3 | TRBD2
TGTGCCACCACGAATCTCCGGGACACCGGGGAGCTGTTTTTT | CATTNLRDTGELFF | TRBJ2-2 | . | TRBV2 | .
TGTGCCAGCAGCTTAGAGAGCTCCTATAATTCACCCCTCCACTTT | CASSLESSYNSPLHF | TRBJ1-6 | . | TRBV7-6 | .